These T cell receptor beta chains were read from a single sample in a study of vaccination and CD4 T cells after COVID-19. Antigens of these TCRs are unknown. TCRdb re-called the PCR reads with MiXCR, one entry per CDR3 protein. This sample has about 4,500 distinct CDR3 sequences; approximately 23% occur once, and the top ten carry around 53%. The source was CD4+ T cells from blood, cultured in vitro, collected after SARS-CoV-2 vaccination. These receptors were taken from a human donor who had recovered from COVID-19. Each CDR3 is given without its conserved first and last residue. The order of the fields is V gene, J gene, CDR3 protein.

>TRBV7-9|TRBJ2-1
ASSRGDRGGDEQF
>TRBV5-4|TRBJ1-2
ASSFQPLPNYGYT
>TRBV20-1|TRBJ2-3
SATGQGHVVRTDTQY
>TRBV12-3/TRBV12-4|TRBJ1-5
ASSRRFNRGGYHQPQH
>TRBV15|TRBJ1-3
ATSRARGSGNTIY
>TRBV28|TRBJ1-6
ASSFGSSPLH
>TRBV5-6|TRBJ1-6
ASSSPQGANSPLH
>TRBV6-1|TRBJ2-7
ASRSSGGSYEQY
>TRBV5-1|TRBJ2-1
ASSLKSGRQPYNEQF
>TRBV29-1|TRBJ2-1
SVVGGSSYNEQF
>TRBV6-1|TRBJ2-5
ASSVSGGQGIRETQY
>TRBV6-2/TRBV6-3|TRBJ1-6
ASSELEGPLH
>TRBV7-9|TRBJ2-6
ASSPPRSGANVLT
>TRBV29-1|TRBJ1-2
SVDNIGGYT
>TRBV4-3|TRBJ2-7
ASSQVTGGYEQY